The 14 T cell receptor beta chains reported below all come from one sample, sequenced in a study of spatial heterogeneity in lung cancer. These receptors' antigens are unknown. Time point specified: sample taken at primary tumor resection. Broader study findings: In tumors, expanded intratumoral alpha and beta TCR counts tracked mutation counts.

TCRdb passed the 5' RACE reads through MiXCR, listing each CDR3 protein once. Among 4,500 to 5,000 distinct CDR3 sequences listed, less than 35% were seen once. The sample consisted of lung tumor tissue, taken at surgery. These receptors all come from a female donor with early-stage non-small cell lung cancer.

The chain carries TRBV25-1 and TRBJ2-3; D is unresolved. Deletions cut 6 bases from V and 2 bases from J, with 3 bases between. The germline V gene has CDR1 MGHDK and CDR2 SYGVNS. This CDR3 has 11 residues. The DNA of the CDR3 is TGTGCCAGCAGCCTCACAGATACGCAGTATTTT. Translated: CASSLTDTQYF.

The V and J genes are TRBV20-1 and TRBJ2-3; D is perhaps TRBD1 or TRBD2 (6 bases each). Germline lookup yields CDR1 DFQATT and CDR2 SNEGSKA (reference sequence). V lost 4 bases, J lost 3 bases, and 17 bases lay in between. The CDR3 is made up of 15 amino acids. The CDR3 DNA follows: TGCAGTGCTACCGGGGACACGGGGAGGACAGATACGCAGTATTTT. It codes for CSATGDTGRTDTQYF.

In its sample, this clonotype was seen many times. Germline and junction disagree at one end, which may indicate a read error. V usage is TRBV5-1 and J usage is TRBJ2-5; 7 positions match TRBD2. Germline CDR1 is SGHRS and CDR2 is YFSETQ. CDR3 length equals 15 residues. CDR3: CVSRSTAGVQETQYF. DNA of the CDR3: TGCGTCAGCAGGTCTACGGCGGGGGTCCAAGAGACCCAGTACTTC.

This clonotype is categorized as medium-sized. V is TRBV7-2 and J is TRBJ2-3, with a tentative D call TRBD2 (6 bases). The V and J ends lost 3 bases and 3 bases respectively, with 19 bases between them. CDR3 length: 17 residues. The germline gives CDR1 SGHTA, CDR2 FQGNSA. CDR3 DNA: TGTGCCAGCAGCTTGGGTTCAGTGTTTGGGGGGACAGATACGCAGTATTTT. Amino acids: CASSLGSVFGGTDTQYF.

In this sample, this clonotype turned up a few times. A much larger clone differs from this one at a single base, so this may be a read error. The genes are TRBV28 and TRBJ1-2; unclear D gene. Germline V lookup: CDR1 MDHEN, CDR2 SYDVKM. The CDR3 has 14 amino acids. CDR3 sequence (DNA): TGTGCCAGCAGCCCAGTTGGCCGCAAAAAAGGCTACAACTTC. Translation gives CASSPVGRKKGYNF.

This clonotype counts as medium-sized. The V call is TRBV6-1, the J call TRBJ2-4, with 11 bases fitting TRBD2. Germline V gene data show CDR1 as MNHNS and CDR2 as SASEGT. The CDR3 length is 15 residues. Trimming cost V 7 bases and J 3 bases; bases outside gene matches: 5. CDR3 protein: CASTLAGAGKNIQYF. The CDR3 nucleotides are TGTGCCAGCACACTAGCGGGGGCGGGCAAAAACATTCAGTACTTC.

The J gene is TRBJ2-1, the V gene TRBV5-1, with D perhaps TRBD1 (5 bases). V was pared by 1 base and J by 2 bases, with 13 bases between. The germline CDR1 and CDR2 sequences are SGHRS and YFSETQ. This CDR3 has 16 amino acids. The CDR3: CASSLIIGAAYNEQFF. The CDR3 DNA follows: TGCGCCAGCAGCTTGATCATAGGGGCGGCCTACAATGAGCAGTTCTTC.

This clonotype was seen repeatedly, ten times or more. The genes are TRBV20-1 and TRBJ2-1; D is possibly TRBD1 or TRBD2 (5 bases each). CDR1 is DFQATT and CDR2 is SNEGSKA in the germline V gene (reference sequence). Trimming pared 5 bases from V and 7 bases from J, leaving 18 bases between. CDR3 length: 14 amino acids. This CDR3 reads CSAPRMGVTNEQFF. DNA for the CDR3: TGCAGTGCTCCCCGAATGGGGGTAACGAATGAGCAGTTCTTC.

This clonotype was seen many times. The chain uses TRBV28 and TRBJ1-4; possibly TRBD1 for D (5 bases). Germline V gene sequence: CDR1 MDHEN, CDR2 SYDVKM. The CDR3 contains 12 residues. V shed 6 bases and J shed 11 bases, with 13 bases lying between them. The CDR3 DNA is TGTGCCAGCAGCCCCCCGCGGGGGAAACTGTTTTTT. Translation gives CASSPPRGKLFF.

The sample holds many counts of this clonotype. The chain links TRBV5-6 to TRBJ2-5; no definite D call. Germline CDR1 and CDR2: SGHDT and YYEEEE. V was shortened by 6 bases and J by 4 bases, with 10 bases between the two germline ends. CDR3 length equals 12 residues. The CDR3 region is CASTGPLETQYF. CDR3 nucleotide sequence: TGTGCCAGCACAGGTCCTTTAGAGACCCAGTACTTC.

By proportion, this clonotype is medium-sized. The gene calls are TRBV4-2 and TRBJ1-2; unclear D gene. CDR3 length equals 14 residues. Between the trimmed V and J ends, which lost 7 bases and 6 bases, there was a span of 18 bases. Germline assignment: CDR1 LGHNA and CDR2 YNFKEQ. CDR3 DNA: TGTGCCAGCACCCCTAGCCGGGGAAAGGATGGCTACACCTTC. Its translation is CASTPSRGKDGYTF.

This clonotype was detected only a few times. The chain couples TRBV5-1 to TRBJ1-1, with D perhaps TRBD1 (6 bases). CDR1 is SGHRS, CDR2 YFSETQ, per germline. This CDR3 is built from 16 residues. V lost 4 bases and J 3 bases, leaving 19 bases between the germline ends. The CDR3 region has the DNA TGCGCCAGCAGCAGGACGTTCGAGGGGGGGTACACTGAAGCTTTCTTT. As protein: CASSRTFEGGYTEAFF.

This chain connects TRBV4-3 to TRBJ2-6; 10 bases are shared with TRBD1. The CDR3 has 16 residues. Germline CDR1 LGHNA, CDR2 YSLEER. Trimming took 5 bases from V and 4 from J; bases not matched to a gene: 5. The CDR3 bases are TGCGCCAGCAGCAGACAGGGGGCGGCCGGGGCCAACGTCCTGACTTTC. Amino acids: CASSRQGAAGANVLTF.

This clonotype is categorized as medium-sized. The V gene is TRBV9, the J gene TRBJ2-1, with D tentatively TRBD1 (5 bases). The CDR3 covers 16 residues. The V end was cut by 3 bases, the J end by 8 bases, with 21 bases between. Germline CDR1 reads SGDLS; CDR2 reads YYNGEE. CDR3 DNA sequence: TGTGCCAGCAGCGAGGGGTCAGGGTTTATCCGCGATGAGCAGTTCTTC. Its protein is CASSEGSGFIRDEQFF.